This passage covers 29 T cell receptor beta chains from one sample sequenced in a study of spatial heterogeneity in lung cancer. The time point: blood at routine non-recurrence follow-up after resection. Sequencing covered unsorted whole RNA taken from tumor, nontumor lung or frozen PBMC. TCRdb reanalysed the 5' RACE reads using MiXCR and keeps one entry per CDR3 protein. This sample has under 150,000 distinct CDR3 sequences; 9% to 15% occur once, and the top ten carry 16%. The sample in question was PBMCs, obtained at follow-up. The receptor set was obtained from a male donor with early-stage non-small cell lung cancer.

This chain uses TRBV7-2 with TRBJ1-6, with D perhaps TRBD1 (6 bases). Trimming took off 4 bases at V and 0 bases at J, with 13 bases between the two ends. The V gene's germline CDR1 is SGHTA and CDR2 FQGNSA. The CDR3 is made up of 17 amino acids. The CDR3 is CASSSGTISSYNSPLHF. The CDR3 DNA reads TGTGCCAGCAGCTCCGGGACAATAAGCTCCTATAATTCACCCCTCCACTTT.

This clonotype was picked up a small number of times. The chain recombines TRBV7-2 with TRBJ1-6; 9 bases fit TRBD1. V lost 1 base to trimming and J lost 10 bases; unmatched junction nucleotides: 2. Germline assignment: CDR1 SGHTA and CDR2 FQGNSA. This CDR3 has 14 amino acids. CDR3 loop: CASSLEQGASPLHF. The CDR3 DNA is TGTGCCAGCAGCTTAGAACAGGGGGCATCACCCCTCCACTTT.

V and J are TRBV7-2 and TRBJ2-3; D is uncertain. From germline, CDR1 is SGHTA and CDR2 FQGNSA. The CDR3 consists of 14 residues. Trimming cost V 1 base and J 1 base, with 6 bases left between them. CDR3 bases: TGTGCCAGCAGCTTAGGTCACCGCACAGATACGCAGTATTTT. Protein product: CASSLGHRTDTQYF.

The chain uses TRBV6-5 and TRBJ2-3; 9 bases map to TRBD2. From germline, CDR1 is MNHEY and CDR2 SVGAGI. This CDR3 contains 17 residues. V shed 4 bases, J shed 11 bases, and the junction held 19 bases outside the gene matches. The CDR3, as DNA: TGTGCCAGCAGTTCCTTTTTAAGCGGGGGGACTCACCTCGGGCAGTATTTT. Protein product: CASSSFLSGGTHLGQYF.

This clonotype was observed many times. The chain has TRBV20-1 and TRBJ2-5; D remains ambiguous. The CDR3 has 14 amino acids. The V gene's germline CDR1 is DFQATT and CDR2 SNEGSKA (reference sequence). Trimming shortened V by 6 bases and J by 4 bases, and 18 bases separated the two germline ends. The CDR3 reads CSANPRAPRETQYF. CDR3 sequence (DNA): TGCAGTGCCAATCCCCGGGCCCCCCGAGAGACCCAGTACTTC.

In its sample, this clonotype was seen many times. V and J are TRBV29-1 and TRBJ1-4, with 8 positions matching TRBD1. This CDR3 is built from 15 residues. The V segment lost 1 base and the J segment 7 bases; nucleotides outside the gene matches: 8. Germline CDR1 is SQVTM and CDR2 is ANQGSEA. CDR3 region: CSVEGQDRGGEKLFF. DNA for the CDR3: TGCAGCGTTGAAGGTCAAGACAGGGGCGGTGAAAAACTGTTTTTT.

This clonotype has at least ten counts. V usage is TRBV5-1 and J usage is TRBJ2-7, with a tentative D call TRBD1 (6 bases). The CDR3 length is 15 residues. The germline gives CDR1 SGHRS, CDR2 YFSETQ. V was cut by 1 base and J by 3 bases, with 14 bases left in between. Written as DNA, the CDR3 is TGCGCCAGCAGCTTGTTGCCAGGGGCAAGCTACGAGCAGTACTTC. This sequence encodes CASSLLPGASYEQYF.

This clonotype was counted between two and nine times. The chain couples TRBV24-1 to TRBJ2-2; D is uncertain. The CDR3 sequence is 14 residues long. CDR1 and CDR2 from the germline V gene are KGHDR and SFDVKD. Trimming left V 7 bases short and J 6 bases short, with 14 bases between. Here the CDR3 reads CATSHIILPGELFF. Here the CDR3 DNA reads TGTGCCACCAGCCACATAATACTACCCGGGGAGCTGTTTTTT.

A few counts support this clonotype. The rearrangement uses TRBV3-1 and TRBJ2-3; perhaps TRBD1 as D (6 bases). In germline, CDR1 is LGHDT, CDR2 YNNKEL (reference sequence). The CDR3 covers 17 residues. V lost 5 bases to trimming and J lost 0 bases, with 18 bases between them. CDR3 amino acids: CASSTYTQGPSTDTQYF. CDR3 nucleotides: TGTGCCAGCAGCACTTACACACAGGGCCCTAGCACAGATACGCAGTATTTT.

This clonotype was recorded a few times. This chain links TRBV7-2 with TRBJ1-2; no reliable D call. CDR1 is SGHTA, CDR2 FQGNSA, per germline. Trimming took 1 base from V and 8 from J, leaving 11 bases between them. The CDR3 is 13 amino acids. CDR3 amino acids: CASSLGGSGGYTF. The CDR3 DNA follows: TGTGCCAGCAGCTTAGGAGGCAGCGGGGGCTACACCTTC. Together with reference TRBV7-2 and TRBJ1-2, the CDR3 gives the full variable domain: GAGVSQSPSNKVTEKGKDVELRCDPISGHTALYWYRQSLGQGLEFLIYFQGNSAPDKSGLPSDRFSAERTGGSVSTLTIQRTQQEDSAVYLCASSLGGSGGYTFGSGTRLTVV.

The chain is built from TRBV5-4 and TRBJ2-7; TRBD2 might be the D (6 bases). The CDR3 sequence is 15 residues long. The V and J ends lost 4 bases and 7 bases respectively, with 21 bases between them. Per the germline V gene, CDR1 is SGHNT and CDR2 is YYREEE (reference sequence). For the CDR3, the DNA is TGTGCCAGCAGCCGGCCGCGGGGACTGACGGGGGAGCAGTACTTC. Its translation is CASSRPRGLTGEQYF.

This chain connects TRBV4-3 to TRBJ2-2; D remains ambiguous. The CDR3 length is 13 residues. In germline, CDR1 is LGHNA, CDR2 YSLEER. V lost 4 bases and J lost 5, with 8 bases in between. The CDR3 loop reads CASSPMRTGELFF. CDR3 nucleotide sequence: TGCGCCAGCAGCCCTATGAGGACCGGGGAGCTGTTTTTT.

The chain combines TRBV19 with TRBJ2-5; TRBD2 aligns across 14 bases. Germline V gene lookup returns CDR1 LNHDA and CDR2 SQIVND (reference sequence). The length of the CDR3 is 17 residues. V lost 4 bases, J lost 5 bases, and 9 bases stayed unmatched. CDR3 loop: CASSNSGLAGGSETQYF. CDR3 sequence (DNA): TGTGCCAGTAGTAACTCAGGACTAGCGGGGGGTTCGGAGACCCAGTACTTC.

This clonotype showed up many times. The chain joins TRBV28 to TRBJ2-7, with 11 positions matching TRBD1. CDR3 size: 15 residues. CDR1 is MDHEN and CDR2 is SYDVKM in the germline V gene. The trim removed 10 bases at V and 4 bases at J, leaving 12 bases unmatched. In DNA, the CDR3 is TGTGCCATTTTGGGCATAGGGACAGGGGGTTACGAGCAGTACTTC. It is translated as CAILGIGTGGYEQYF.

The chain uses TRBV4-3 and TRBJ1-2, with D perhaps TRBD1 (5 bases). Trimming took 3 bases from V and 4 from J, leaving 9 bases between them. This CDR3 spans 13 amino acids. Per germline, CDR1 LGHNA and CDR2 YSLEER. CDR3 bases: TGCGCCAGCAGCCAGGGACTTGGCTATGGCTACACCTTC. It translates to CASSQGLGYGYTF.

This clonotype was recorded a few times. The CDR3 region is CASSSPGLGTDTQYF. CDR3 DNA sequence: TGTGCCAGCAGTTCCCCGGGACTAGGCACAGATACGCAGTATTTT. This chain connects TRBV12-3 or TRBV12-4 to TRBJ2-3, with 8 positions matching TRBD2. V lost 4 bases to trimming and J lost 1 base; unmatched junction nucleotides: 4. The CDR3 contains 15 residues.

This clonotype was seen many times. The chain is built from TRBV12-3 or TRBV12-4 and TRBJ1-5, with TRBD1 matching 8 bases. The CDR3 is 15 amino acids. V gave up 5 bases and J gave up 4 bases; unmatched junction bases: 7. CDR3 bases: TGTGCCAGCAGTAAAGGACAGGGCGGGAATCAGCCCCAGCATTTT. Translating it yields CASSKGQGGNQPQHF.

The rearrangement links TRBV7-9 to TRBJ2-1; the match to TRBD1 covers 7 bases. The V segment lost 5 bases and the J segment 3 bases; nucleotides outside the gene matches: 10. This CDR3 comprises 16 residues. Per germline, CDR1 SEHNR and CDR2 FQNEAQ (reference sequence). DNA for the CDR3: TGTGCCAGCAGCCCCCCGGTGAGGGACAGCTACAATGAGCAGTTCTTC. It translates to CASSPPVRDSYNEQFF.

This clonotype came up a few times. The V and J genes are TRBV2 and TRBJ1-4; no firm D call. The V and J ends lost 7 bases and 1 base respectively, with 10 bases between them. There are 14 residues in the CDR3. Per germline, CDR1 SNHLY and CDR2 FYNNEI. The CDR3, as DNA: TGTGCCAGCACCCGTTGGGGAACTAATGAAAAACTGTTTTTT. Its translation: CASTRWGTNEKLFF. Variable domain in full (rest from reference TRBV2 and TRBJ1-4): EPEVTQTPSHQVTQMGQEVILRCVPISNHLYFYWYRQILGQKVEFLVSFYNNEISEKSEIFDDQFSVERPDGSNFTLKIRSTKLEDSAMYFCASTRWGTNEKLFFGSGTQLSVL.

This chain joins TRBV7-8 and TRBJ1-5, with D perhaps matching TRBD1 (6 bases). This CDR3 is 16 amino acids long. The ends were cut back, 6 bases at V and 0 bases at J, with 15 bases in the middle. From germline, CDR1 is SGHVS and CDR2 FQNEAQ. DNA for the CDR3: TGTGCCAGCAGTCCCTACCAGGGGAGTAGCAATCAGCCCCAGCATTTT. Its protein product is CASSPYQGSSNQPQHF.

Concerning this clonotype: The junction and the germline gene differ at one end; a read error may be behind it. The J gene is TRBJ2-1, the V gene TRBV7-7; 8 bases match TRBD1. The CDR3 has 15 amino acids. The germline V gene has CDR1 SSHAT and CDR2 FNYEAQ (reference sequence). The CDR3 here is CASSRGTGPTNEQFF. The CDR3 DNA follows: TGTGCTAGCAGCCGAGGGACAGGACCTACAAATGAGCAGTTCTTC. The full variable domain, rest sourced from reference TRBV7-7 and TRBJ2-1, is GAGVSQSPRYKVTKRGQDVTLRCDPISSHATLYWYQQALGQGPEFLTYFNYEAQPDKSGLPSDRFSAERPEGSISTLTIQRTEQRDSAMYRCASSRGTGPTNEQFFGPGTRLTVL.

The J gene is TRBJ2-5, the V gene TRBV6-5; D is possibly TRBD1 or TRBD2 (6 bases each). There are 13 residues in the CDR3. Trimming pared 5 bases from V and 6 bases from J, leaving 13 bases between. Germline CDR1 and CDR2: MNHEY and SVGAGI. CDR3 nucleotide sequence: TGTGCCAGCAGTCTGGGGGGCACGCAGACCCAGTACTTC. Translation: CASSLGGTQTQYF.

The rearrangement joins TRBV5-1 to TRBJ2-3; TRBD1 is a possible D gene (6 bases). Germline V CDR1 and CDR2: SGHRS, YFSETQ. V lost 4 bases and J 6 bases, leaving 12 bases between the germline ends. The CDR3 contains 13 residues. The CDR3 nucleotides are TGCGCCAGCAGCGTTACAGGGTCGGATACGCAGTATTTT. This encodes CASSVTGSDTQYF. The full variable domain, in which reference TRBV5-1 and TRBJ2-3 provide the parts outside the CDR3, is KAGVTQTPRYLIKTRGQQVTLSCSPISGHRSVSWYQQTPGQGLQFLFEYFSETQRNKGNFPGRFSGRQFSNSRSEMNVSTLELGDSALYLCASSVTGSDTQYFGPGTRLTVL.

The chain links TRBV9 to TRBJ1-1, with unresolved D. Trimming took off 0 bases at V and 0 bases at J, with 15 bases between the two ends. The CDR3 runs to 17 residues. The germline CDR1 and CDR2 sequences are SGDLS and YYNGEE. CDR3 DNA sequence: TGTGCCAGCAGCGTAGCGGGGTCAGAGTACGTGAACACTGAAGCTTTCTTT. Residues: CASSVAGSEYVNTEAFF. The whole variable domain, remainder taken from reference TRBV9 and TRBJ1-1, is DSGVTQTPKHLITATGQRVTLRCSPRSGDLSVYWYQQSLDQGLQFLIQYYNGEERAKGNILERFSAQQFPDLHSELNLSSLELGDSALYFCASSVAGSEYVNTEAFFGQGTRLTVV.

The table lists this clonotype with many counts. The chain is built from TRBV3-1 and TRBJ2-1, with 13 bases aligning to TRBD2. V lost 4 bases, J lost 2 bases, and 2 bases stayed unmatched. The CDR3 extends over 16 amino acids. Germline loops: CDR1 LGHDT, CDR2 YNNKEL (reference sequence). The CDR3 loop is CASSRGLAGPYNEQFF. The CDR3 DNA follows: TGTGCCAGCAGCCGGGGACTAGCGGGGCCCTACAATGAGCAGTTCTTC.

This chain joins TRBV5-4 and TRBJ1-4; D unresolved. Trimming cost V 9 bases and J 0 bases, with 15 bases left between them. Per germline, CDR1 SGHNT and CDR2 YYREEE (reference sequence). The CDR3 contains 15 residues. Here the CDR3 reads CAITEDQATNEKLFF. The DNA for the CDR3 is TGTGCCATCACCGAGGACCAAGCAACTAATGAAAAACTGTTTTTT. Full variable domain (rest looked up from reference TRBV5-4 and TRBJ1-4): ETGVTQSPTHLIKTRGQQVTLRCSSQSGHNTVSWYQQALGQGPQFIFQYYREEENGRGNFPPRFSGLQFPNYSSELNVNALELDDSALYLCAITEDQATNEKLFFGSGTQLSVL.

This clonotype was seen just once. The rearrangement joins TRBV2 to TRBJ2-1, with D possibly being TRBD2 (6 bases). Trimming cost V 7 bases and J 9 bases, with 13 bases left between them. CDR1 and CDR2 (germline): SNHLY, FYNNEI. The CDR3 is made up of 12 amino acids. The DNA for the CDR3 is TGTGCCAGCAAGGCTAGCGCGGTTGAGCAGTTCTTC. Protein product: CASKASAVEQFF.

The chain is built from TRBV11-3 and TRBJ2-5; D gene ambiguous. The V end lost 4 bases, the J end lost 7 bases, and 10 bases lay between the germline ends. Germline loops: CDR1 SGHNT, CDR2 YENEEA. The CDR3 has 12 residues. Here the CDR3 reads CASSSLTGTQYF. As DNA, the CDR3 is TGTGCCAGCAGCTCTTTGACGGGGACCCAGTACTTC.

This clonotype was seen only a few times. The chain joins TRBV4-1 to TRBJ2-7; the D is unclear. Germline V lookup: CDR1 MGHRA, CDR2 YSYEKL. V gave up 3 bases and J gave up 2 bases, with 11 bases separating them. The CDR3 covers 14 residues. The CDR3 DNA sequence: TGCGCCAGCAGCCATTACACACGACCCTACGAGCAGTACTTC. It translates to CASSHYTRPYEQYF.